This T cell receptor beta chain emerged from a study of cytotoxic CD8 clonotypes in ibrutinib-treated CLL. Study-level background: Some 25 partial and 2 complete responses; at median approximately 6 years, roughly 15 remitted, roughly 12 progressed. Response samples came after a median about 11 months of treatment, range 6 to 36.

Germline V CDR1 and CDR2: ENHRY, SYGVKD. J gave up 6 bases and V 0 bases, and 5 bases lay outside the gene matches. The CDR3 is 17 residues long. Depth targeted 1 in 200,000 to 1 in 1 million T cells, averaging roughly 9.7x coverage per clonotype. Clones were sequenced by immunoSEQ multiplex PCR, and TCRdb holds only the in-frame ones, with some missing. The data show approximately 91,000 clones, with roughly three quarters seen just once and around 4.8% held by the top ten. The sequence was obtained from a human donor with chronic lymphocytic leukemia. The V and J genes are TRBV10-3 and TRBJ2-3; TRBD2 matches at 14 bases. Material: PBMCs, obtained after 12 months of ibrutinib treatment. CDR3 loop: CAISESTRLAGGDTQYF. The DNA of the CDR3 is TGTGCCATCAGTGAGTCCACCCGACTAGCGGGAGGGGATACGCAGTATTTT.